The 3 T cell receptor beta chains below all came from one sample that was sequenced in a study of blood T cell repertoires in COVID-19. Assay: immunoSEQ multiplex PCR; the TCRdb copy retains only in-frame clones and omits some. The sample records 470,000 or so clones, nearly 90% being singletons. Sequencing input: PBMCs or T cells enriched from blood (not recorded which). The source of these receptors is a woman under 30 with acute COVID-19.

The V call is TRBV6-2 or TRBV6-3, the J call TRBJ1-1; D is possibly TRBD1 (5 bases). The length of the CDR3 is 13 residues. Trimming pared 4 bases from V and 5 bases from J, leaving 11 bases between. Germline-derived CDR1 and CDR2 are MNHEY and SVGEGT. The CDR3 region is CASSWNPGTEAFF. In nucleotides, the CDR3 is TGTGCCAGCAGTTGGAATCCAGGGACTGAAGCTTTCTTT.

With respect to this clone: Germline is not matched at one junction end, which may reflect a read error. This rearrangement joins TRBV5-4 to TRBJ2-5; a possible D gene is TRBD2 (6 bases). Germline assignment: CDR1 SGHNT and CDR2 YYREEE (reference sequence). This CDR3 has 14 amino acids. The CDR3 DNA is TGTGCCAGCAGCCTGTCGGAGGGGCAAGGGACCCAGTACTTC. This translates into CASSLSEGQGTQYF.

This clone was recorded only once. The chain uses TRBV19 and TRBJ1-5; 7 bases are a match to TRBD1. The germline V gene encodes CDR1 LNHDA and CDR2 SQIVND (reference sequence). CDR3 length equals 16 residues. Germline trimming cut 3 bases from V and 3 bases from J; bases unmatched to any gene: 8. The CDR3 DNA is TGTGCCAGTAGTATTTTCCGGGGACAGAACAATCAGCCCCAGCATTTT. It codes for CASSIFRGQNNQPQHF.